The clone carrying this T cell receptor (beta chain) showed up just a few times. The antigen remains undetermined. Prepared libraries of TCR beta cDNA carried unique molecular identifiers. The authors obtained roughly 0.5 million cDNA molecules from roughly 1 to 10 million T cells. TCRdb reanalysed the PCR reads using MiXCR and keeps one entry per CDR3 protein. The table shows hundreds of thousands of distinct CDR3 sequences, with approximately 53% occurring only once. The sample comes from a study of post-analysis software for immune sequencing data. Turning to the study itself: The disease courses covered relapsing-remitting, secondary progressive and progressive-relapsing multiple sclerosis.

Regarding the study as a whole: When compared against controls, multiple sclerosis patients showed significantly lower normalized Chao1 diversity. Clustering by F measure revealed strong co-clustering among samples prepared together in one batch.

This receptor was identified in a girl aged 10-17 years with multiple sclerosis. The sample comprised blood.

The CDR3 is CASSGGAGTDTQYF. CDR3 coding DNA: TGTGCCAGTAGCGGAGGAGCGGGCACAGATACGCAGTATTTT. The chain employs TRBV3-1 and TRBJ2-3; D is possibly TRBD2 (6 bases). With 9 bases removed from V and 1 base from J, the gap between germline ends came to 14 bases. This CDR3 contains 14 residues. Germline V CDR1 and CDR2: LGHDT, YNNKEL (reference sequence).